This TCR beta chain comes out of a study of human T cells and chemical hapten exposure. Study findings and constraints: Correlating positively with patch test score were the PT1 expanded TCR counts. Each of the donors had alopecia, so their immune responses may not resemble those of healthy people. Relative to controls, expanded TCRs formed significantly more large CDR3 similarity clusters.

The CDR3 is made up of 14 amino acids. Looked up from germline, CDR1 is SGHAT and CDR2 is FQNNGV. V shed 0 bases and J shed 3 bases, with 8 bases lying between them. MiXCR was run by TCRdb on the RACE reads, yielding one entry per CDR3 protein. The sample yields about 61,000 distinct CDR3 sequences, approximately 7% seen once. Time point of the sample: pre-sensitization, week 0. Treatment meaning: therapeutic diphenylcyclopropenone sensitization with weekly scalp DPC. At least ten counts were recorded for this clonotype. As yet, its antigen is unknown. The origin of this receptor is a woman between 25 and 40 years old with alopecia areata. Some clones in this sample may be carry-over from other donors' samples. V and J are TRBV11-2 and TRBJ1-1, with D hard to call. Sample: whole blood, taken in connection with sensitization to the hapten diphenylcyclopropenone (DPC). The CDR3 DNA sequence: TGTGCCAGCAGCTTAGAATCCAGATACACTGAAGCTTTCTTT. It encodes CASSLESRYTEAFF.